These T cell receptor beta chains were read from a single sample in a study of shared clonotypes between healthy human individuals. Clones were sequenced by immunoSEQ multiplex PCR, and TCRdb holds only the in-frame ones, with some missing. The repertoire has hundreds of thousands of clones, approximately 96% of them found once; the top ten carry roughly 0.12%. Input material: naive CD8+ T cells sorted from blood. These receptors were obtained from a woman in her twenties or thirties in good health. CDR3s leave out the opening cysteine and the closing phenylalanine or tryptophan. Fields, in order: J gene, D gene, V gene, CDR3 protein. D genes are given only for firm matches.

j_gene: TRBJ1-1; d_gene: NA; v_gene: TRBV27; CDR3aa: ASRPFTGSISEAF
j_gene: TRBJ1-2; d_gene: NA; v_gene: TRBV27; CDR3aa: ASSFVPQGGYT
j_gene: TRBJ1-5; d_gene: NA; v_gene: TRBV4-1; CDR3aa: ASSPDRGNQPQH
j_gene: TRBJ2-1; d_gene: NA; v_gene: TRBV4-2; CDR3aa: ASSQDWPGLNEQF
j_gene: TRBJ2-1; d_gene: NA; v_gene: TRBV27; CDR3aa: ASSFPGQEQF
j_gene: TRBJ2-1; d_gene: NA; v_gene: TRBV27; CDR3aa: ASSFSGASGYNEQF
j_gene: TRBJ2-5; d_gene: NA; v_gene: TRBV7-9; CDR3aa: ASSLFPRLGETQY
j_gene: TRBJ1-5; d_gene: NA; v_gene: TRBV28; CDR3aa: ASSYDQNQPQH
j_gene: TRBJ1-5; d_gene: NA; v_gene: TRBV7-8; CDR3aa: ASSKGGGGTPQH
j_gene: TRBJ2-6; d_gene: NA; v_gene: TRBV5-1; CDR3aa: ASTWDLSGANVLT
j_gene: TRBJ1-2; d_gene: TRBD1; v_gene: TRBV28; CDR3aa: ASSLPGTGAPYGYT
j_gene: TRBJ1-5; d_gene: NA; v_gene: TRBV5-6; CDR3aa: ASSFGRAQPQH
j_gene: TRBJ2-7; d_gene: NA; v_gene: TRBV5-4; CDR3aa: ASSRPDNYEQY
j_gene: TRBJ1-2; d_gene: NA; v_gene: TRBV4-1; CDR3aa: ASSQDRGGAVYGYT
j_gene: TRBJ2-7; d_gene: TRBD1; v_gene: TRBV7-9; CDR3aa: ASSSTGGTEQY
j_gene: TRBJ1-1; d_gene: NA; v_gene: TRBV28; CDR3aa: ASSLGQNTEAF
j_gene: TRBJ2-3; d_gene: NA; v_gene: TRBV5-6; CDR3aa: ASSLGNGGLTDTQY
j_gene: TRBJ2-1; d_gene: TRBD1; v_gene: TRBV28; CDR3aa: ASSSVIRDRLNNEQF
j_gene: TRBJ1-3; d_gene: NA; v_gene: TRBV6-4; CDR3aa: ASSVTVPLSGNTIY
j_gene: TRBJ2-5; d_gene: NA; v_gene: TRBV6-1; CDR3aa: ASSEGHGVLQETQY
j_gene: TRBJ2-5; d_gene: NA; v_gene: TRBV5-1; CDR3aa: ATFRTGPQGTQY
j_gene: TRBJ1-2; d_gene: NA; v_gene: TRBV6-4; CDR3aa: ASSDLMGAPGGYT
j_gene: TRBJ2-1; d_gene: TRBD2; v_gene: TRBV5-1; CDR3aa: ASSLGRGSGRNEQF
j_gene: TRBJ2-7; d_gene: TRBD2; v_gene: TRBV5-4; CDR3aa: ASSPLTSGGVGEQY
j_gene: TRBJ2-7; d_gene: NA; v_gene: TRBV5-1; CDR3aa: ASSSGTSLGEQY
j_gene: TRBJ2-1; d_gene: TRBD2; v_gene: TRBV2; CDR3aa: ASSEPGGIHEQF
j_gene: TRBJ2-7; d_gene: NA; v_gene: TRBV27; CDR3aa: ASSFGRNYEQY
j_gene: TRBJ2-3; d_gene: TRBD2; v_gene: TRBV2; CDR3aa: ASSEITSGLDTQY
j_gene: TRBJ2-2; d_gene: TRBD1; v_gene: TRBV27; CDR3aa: ASSLGQGTGELF
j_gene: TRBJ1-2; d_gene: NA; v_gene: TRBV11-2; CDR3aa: ASSLVTLRGNYGYT
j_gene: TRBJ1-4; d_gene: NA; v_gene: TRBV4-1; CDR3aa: ASSQPARREKLF
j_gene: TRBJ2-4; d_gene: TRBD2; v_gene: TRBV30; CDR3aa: AWSGEGLANIQY
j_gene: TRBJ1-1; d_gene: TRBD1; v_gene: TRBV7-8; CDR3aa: ASSFERGQTENTEAF
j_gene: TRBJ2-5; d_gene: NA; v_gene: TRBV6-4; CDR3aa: ASVGEQETQY
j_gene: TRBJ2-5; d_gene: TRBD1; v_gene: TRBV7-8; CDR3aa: ASSPQGKTQY
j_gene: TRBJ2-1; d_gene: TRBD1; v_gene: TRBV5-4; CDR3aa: ASSSPGQGNEQF
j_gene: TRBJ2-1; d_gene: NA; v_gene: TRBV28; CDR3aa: ASSRDSPSYNEQF
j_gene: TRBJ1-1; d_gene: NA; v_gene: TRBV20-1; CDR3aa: SALRYTEAF
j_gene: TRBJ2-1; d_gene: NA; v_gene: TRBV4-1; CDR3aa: ATRNGGGEQF
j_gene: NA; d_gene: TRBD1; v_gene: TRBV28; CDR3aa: ASSISGTGAEQY
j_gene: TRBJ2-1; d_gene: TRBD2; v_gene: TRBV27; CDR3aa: ASSLWTSGSPGGHEQF